The 7 T cell receptor beta chains presented below share a single source sample, sequenced in a study of cytomegalovirus exposure and HLA in healthy donors. The PCR made use of 60 Vbeta and 13 Jbeta primers. Sequencing was performed with immunoSEQ multiplex PCR; in TCRdb, only in-frame clones are kept and a portion is missing. This listing includes around 58,000 clones. Sequencing was performed on PBMCs. These receptors all stem from a man aged 45 to 65 in good health and CMV-seropositive.

The V call is TRBV11-3, the J call TRBJ2-7; D possibly corresponds to TRBD1 (5 bases). The CDR3 runs 13 residues. The ends were cut back, 3 bases at V and 5 bases at J, with 11 bases in the middle. Germline V lookup: CDR1 SGHNT, CDR2 YENEEA. In DNA form, the CDR3 reads TGTGCCAGCAGCTTTACTCAGGGAAACGAGCAGTACTTC. The encoded protein is CASSFTQGNEQYF.

The chain joins TRBV18 to TRBJ2-1; possible D gene TRBD2, 5 bases. V lost 2 bases, J lost 9 bases, and 5 bases lay in between. Germline values: CDR1 KGHSH, CDR2 LQKENI. The CDR3 covers 11 residues. This chain's CDR3 is CASSPGSEQFF. CDR3 DNA: TGTGCCAGCTCACCAGGGAGTGAGCAGTTCTTC.

The rearrangement uses TRBV6-6 and TRBJ1-4, with 7 bases matching TRBD1. The germline V gene has CDR1 MNHNY and CDR2 SVGAGI (reference sequence). This CDR3 contains 16 residues. With V trimmed by 6 bases and J by 8 bases, 15 bases remained unmatched. In nucleotides, the CDR3 is TGTGCCAGCAGCCCCGGGAGGGGGCGCATTGAGGAAAAACTGTTTTTT. This sequence encodes CASSPGRGRIEEKLFF.

This chain links TRBV6-5 with TRBJ2-1, with no clear D. The CDR3 has 11 amino acids. The germline V and J ends were trimmed by 6 bases and 5 bases, with 5 bases remaining between them. Germline V gene lookup returns CDR1 MNHEY and CDR2 SVGAGI. CDR3 sequence (DNA): TGTGCCAGCAGGTCGGACAATGAGCAGTTCTTC. This encodes CASRSDNEQFF.

The V and J genes are TRBV2 and TRBJ2-1; 7 nucleotides match TRBD2. Germline CDR1 reads SNHLY; CDR2 reads FYNNEI. Losses at the gene ends were 9 bases for V and 12 bases for J; bases not matched to a gene: 14. The CDR3 extends over 13 amino acids. The CDR3 bases are TGTGCCAGTCAGACTAGCAGCGGTCTCGGGCAGTTCTTC. Protein sequence: CASQTSSGLGQFF.

The chain carries TRBV5-6 and TRBJ1-2, with D perhaps matching TRBD1 (5 bases). Germline CDR1 and CDR2: SGHDT and YYEEEE. The V end was cut by 5 bases, the J end by 4 bases, with 18 bases between. The CDR3 is 15 amino acids. The CDR3 is CASRNGGGALYGYTF. CDR3 coding DNA: TGTGCCAGCAGAAATGGGGGAGGGGCCCTCTATGGCTACACCTTC.

The chain couples TRBV7-6 to TRBJ2-5; 15 nucleotides agree with TRBD2. CDR1 is SGHVS and CDR2 is FNYEAQ in the germline V gene. With V trimmed by 2 bases and J by 2 bases, 3 bases remained unmatched. The CDR3 sequence is 17 residues long. The CDR3 bases are TGTGCCAGCAGCTTACTCGGACTAGCGGGGGGGCAAGAGACCCAGTACTTC. This translates into CASSLLGLAGGQETQYF.